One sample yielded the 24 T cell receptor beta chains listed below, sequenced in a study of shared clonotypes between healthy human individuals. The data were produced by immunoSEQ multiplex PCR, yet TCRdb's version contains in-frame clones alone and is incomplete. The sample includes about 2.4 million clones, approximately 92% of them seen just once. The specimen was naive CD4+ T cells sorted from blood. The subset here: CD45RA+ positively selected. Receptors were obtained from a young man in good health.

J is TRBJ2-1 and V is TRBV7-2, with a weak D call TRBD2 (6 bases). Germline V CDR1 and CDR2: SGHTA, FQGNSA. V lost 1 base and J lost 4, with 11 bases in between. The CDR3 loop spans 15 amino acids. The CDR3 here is CASSLVVGGYNEQFF. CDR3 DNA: TGTGCCAGCAGCTTAGTCGTGGGGGGATACAATGAGCAGTTCTTC.

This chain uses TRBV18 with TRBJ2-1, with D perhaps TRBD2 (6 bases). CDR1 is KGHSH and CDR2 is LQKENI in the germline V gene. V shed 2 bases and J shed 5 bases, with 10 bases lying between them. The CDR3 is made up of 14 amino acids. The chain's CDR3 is CASSPAGRNNEQFF. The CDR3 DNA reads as TGTGCCAGCTCACCAGCGGGACGAAACAATGAGCAGTTCTTC.

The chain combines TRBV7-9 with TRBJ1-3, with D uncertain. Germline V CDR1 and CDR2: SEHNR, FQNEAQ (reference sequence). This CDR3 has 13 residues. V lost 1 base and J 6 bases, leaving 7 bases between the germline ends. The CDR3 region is CASSLGHENTIYF. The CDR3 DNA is TGTGCCAGCAGCTTAGGTCACGAAAACACCATATATTTT.

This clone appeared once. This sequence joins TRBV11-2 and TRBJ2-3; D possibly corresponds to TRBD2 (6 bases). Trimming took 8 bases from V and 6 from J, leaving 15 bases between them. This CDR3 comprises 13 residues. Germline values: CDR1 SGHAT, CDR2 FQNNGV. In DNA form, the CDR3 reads TGTGCCAGCGGAATCGGACTAATGGATACGCAGTATTTT. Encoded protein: CASGIGLMDTQYF. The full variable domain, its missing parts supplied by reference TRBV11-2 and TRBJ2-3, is EAGVAQSPRYKIIEKRQSVAFWCNPISGHATLYWYQQILGQGPKLLIQFQNNGVVDDSQLPKDRFSAERLKGVDSTLKIQPAKLEDSAVYLCASGIGLMDTQYFGPGTRLTVL.

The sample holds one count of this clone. Written as DNA, the CDR3 is TGCGCCAGCAGCTTAACAGGGGTGGAAGACACTGAAGCTTTCTTT. Its translation is CASSLTGVEDTEAFF. This chain uses TRBV5-1 with TRBJ1-1; 7 nucleotides line up with TRBD1. The CDR3 is made up of 15 amino acids. Trimming removed 2 bases from V and 3 bases from J; junction bases left unmatched: 7. CDR1 and CDR2 (germline): SGHRS, YFSETQ.

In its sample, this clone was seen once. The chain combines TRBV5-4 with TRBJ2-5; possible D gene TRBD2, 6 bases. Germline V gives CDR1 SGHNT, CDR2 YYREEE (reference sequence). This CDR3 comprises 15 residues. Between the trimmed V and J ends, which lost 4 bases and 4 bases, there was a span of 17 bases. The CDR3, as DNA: TGTGCCAGCAGCCCAATTGGAGGGAGCAGAGAGACCCAGTACTTC. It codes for CASSPIGGSRETQYF.

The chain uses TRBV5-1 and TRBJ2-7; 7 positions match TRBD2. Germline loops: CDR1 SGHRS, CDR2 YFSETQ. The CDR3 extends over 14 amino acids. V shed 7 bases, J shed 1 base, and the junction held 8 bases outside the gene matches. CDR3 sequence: CASGSGGGSYEQYF. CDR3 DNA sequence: TGCGCCAGCGGGTCGGGCGGGGGTTCCTACGAGCAGTACTTC.

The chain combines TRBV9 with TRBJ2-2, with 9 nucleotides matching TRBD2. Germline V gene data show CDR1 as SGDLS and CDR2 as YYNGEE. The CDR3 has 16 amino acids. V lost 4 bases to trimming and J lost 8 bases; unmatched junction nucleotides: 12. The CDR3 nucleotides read TGTGCCAGCAGCAGACCGACTAGCGGTTTAACGGGGGAGCTGTTTTTT. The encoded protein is CASSRPTSGLTGELFF.

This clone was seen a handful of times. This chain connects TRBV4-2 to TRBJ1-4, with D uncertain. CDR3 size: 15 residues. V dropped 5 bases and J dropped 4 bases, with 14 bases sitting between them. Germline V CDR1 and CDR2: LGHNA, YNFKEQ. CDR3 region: CASSSGQDLNEKLFF. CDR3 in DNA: TGTGCCAGCAGCTCCGGTCAGGACCTTAATGAAAAACTGTTTTTT.

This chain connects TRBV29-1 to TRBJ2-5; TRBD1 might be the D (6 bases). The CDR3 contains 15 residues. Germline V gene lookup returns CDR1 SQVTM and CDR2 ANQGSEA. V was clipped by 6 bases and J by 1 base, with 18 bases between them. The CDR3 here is CSVRTPLTGQETQYF. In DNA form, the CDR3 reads TGCAGCGTGAGAACTCCCTTGACAGGCCAAGAGACCCAGTACTTC. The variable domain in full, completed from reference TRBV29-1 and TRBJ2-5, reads SAVISQKPSRDICQRGTSLTIQCQVDSQVTMMFWYRQQPGQSLTLIATANQGSEATYESGFVIDKFPISRPNLTFSTLTVSNMSPEDSSIYLCSVRTPLTGQETQYFGPGTRLLVL.

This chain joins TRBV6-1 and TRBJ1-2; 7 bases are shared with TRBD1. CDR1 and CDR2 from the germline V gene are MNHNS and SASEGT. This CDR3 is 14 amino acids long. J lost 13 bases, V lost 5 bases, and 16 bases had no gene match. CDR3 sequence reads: CASSQGRDSLWGTF. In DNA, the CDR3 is TGTGCCAGCAGTCAGGGGCGGGACAGCCTTTGGGGCACCTTC.

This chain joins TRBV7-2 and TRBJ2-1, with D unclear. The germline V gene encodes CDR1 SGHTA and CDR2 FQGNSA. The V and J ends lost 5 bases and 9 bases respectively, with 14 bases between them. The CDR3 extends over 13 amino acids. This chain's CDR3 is CASSPRTESEQFF. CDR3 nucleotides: TGTGCCAGCAGCCCCCGCACCGAGAGTGAGCAGTTCTTC.

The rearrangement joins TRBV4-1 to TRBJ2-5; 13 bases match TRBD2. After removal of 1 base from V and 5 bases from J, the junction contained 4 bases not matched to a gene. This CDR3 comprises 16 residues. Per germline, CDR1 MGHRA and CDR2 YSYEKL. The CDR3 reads CASSQGLAGGLETQYF. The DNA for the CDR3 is TGCGCCAGCAGCCAAGGACTAGCGGGGGGCCTGGAGACCCAGTACTTC.

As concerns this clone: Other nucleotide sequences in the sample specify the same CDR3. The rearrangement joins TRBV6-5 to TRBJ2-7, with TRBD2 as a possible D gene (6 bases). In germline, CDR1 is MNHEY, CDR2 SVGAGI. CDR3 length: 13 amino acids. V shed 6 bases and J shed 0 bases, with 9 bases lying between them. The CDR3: CASRAGGSYEQYF. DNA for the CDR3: TGTGCCAGCAGAGCCGGGGGCTCCTACGAGCAGTACTTC.

The CDR3 sequence is CASSSQPGGGYTF. The CDR3 nucleotides read TGTGCCAGCAGCTCTCAACCCGGAGGTGGCTACACCTTC. The chain has TRBV7-2 and TRBJ1-2, with no clear D. V lost 4 bases, J lost 7 bases, and 13 bases lay in between. Germline CDR1 reads SGHTA; CDR2 reads FQGNSA. The CDR3 is made up of 13 amino acids.

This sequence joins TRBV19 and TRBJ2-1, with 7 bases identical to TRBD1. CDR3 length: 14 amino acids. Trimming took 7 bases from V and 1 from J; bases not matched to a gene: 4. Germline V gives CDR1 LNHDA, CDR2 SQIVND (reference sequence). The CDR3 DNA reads TGTGCCAGTACCTTGACAGGGTCCTACAATGAGCAGTTCTTC. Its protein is CASTLTGSYNEQFF.

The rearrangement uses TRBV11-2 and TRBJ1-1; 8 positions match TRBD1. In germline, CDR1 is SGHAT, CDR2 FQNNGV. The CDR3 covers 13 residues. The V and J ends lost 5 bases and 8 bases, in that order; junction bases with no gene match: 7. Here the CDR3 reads CASSPQGQEEAFF. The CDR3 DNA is TGTGCCAGCAGCCCCCAGGGACAGGAAGAAGCTTTCTTT.

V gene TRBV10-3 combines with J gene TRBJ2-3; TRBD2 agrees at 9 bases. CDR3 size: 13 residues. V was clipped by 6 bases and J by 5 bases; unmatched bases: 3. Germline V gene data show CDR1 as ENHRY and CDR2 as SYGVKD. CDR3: CAIRAGGGDTQYF. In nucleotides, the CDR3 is TGTGCCATCAGGGCGGGAGGGGGAGATACGCAGTATTTT.

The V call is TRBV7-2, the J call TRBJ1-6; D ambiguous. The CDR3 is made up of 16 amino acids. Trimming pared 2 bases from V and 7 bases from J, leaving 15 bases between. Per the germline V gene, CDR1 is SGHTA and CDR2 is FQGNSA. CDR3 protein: CASSLRSGAQNSPLHF. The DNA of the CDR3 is TGTGCCAGCAGCTTAAGGTCAGGCGCACAGAATTCACCCCTCCACTTT.

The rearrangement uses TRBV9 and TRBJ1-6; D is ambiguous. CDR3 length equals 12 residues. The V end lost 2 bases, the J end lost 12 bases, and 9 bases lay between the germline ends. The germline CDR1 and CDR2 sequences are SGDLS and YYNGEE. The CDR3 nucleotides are TGTGCCAGCAGCGTCCAGGACGGACCCCTCCACTTT. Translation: CASSVQDGPLHF.

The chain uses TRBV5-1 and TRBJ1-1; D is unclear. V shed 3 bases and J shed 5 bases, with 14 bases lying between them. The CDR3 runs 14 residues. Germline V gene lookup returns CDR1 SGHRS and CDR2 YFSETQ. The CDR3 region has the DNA TGCGCCAGCAGCTATACAGCCCCGGGGACTGAAGCTTTCTTT. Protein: CASSYTAPGTEAFF.

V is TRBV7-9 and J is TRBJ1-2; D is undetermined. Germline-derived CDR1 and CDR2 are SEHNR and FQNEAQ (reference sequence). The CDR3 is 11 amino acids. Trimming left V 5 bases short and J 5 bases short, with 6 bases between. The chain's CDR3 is CASSRIYGYTF. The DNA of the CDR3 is TGTGCCAGCAGCCGAATATATGGCTACACCTTC.

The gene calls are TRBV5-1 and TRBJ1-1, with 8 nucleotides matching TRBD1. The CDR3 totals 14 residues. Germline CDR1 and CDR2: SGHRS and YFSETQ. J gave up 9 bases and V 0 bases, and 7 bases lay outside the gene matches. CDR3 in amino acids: CASSLAGQGEQAFF. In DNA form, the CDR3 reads TGCGCCAGCAGCTTGGCCGGACAGGGCGAACAAGCTTTCTTT.

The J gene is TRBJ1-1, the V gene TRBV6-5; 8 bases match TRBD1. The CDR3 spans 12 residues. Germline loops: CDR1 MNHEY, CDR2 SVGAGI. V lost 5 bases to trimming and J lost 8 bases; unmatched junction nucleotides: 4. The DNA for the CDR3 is TGTGCCAGCAGTCAGGACAGGGTGGAAGCTTTCTTT. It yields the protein CASSQDRVEAFF.